The clone carrying this T cell receptor beta chain showed up many times. The authors obtained over 180 million TCR-beta sequences from 15-18 subjects per sequencing run. TCRdb itself ran the 5' RACE reads through MiXCR, one entry per CDR3 protein. The table shows some 10,000 distinct CDR3 sequences, with approximately 22% occurring only once. V was clipped by 1 base and J by 4 bases; unmatched bases: 4. This CDR3 contains 14 residues. Per the germline V gene, CDR1 is SGHRS and CDR2 is YFSETQ. The data belong to a study of neurological immune-mediated disorders. The clonotype was recovered from a woman in her 40s with multiple sclerosis. The chain is built from TRBV5-1 and TRBJ1-1; TRBD1 matches at 7 bases. Material for sequencing was CD8+ T cells from blood. CDR3: CASSLTGVVTEAFF. The CDR3 DNA follows: TGCGCCAGCAGCTTGACAGGGGTCGTCACTGAAGCTTTCTTT.